A selection of T cell receptor beta chains follows, all from one sample in a study of breast tumors, draining lymph nodes, adjacent tissues. TCRdb processed the multiplex PCR reads anew with MiXCR; each CDR3 protein has one entry. The sample records 66,000 or so distinct CDR3 sequences, roughly 44% being singletons. Material: breast tumor tissue. The receptors stem from a female donor with breast cancer. Some clones in this sample may be carry-over from other donors' samples. The CDR3 runs from the conserved cysteine through the conserved F or W. Each record gives: CDR3 DNA, CDR3 protein, V gene, CDR3 length, J gene, clone size, D gene. D genes are given only for firm matches. Rows give clone size only sometimes, using once, few, many, or a class for an expanded clone.

CDR3nt: -; CDR3aa: CSVGLGAGVGQHF; v_gene: TRBV29-1; len: 13; j_gene: TRBJ2-7; abundance: -; d_gene: -
CDR3nt: TGTGCCAGCAGTAAAGGGACTAGCGCTTACCTCCACTTT; CDR3aa: CASSKGTSAYLHF; v_gene: TRBV4-2; len: 13; j_gene: TRBJ1-6; abundance: -; d_gene: -
CDR3nt: TGTGCCAGCAGTGAGATGGGCTGGCGGGATGAGCAGTTCTTC; CDR3aa: CASSEMGWRDEQFF; v_gene: TRBV2; len: 14; j_gene: TRBJ2-1; abundance: few; d_gene: -
CDR3nt: TGCGCCAGCAGCCCCCCCGGGGCGAGCTATGGCCACACCTTC; CDR3aa: CASSPPGASYGHTF; v_gene: TRBV4-3; len: 14; j_gene: TRBJ1-2; abundance: -; d_gene: -
CDR3nt: TGTGCCAGCAGCTATCAGGGGAGGGCTAATGAAAAACTGTTTTTT; CDR3aa: CASSYQGRANEKLFF; v_gene: TRBV5-4; len: 15; j_gene: TRBJ1-4; abundance: -; d_gene: -
CDR3nt: TGCAGTGTCCCGGGGCGGCTAGCTTATGCTGAGCAGTTCTTC; CDR3aa: CSVPGRLAYAEQFF; v_gene: TRBV20-1; len: 14; j_gene: TRBJ2-1; abundance: medium-sized; d_gene: -
CDR3nt: TGTGCCAGCAGTGGCCCTGGGAGGCTGTGCTCTGGAGACACCATATATTTT; CDR3aa: CASSGPGRLCSGDTIYF; v_gene: TRBV25-1; len: 17; j_gene: TRBJ1-3; abundance: -; d_gene: -
CDR3nt: TGTGCCAGTTATCCGGGACAGGGGGCGAATCAGCCCCAGTACTTC; CDR3aa: CASYPGQGANQPQYF; v_gene: TRBV6-6; len: 15; j_gene: TRBJ2-5; abundance: -; d_gene: TRBD1
CDR3nt: TGTGCCAGCAGCTTAGTTGTAGCGGGGGGCGCCTATAATCCACCCCTCCACTTT; CDR3aa: CASSLVVAGGAYNPPLHF; v_gene: TRBV7-2; len: 18; j_gene: TRBJ1-6; abundance: -; d_gene: -
CDR3nt: TGTGCCAGCAGCTTAGTTAGCGGGGGGAACCCCTCCTACAATGAGCAGTTCTTC; CDR3aa: CASSLVSGGNPSYNEQFF; v_gene: TRBV7-9; len: 18; j_gene: TRBJ2-1; abundance: many; d_gene: TRBD2